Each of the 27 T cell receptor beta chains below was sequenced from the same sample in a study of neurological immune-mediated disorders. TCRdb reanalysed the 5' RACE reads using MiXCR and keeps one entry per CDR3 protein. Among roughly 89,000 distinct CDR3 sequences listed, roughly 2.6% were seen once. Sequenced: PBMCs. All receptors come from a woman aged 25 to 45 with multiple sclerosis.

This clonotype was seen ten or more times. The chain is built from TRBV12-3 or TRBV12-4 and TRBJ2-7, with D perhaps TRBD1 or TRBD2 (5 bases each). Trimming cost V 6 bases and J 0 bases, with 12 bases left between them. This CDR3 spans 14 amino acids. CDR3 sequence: CASSIRDVSYEQYF. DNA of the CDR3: TGTGCCAGCAGCATACGGGACGTCTCCTACGAGCAGTACTTC.

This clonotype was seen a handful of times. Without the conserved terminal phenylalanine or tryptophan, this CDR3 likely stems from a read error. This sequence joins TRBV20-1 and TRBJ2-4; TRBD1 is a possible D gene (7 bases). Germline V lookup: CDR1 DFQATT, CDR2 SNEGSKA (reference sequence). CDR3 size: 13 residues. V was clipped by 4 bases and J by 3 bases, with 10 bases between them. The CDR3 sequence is CSATRDSKNIQYC. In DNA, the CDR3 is TGCAGTGCTACGCGGGACAGCAAAAACATTCAGTACTGC.

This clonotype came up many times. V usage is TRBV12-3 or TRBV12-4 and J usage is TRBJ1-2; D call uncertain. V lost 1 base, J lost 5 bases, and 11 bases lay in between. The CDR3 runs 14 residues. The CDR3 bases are TGTGCCAGCAGTTTAGTTGGGCTAGCATATGGCTACACCTTC. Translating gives CASSLVGLAYGYTF.

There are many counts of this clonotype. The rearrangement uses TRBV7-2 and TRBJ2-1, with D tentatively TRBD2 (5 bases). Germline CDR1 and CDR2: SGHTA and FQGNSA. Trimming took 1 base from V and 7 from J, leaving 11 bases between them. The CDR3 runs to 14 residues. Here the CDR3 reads CASSLGTSWNEQFF. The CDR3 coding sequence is TGTGCCAGCAGCTTAGGTACTAGTTGGAATGAGCAGTTCTTC.

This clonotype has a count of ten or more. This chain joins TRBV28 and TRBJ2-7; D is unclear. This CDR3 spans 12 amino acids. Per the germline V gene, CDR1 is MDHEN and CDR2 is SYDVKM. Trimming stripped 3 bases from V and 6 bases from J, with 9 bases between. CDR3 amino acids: CASSFNSVEQYF. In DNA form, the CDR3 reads TGTGCCAGCAGTTTTAACAGCGTCGAGCAGTACTTC.

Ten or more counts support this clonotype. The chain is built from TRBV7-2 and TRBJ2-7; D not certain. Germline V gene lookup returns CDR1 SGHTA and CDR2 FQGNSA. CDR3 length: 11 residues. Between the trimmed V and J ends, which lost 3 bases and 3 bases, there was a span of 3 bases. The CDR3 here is CASSFFYEQYF. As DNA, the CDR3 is TGTGCCAGCAGCTTCTTCTACGAGCAGTACTTC.

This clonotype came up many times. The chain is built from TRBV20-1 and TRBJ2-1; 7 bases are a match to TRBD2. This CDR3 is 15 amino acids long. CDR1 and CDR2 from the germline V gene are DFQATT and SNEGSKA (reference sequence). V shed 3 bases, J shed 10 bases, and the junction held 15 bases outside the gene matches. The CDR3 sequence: CSARLPGLSQGEQFF. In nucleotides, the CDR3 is TGCAGTGCTAGGCTTCCGGGACTATCCCAAGGGGAGCAGTTCTTC.

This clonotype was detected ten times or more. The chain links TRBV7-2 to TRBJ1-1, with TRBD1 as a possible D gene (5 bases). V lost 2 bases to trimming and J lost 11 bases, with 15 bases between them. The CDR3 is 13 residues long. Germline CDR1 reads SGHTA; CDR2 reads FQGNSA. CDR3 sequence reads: CASSLSQRGEAFF. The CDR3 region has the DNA TGTGCCAGCAGCTTAAGTCAGCGGGGGGAGGCTTTCTTT. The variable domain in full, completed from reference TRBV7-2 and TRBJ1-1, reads GAGVSQSPSNKVTEKGKDVELRCDPISGHTALYWYRQSLGQGLEFLIYFQGNSAPDKSGLPSDRFSAERTGGSVSTLTIQRTQQEDSAVYLCASSLSQRGEAFFGQGTRLTVV.

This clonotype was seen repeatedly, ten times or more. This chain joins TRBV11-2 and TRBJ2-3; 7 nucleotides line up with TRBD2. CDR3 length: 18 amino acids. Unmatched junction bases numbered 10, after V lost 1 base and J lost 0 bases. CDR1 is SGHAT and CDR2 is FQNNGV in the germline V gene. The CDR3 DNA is TGTGCCAGCAGCTTAGGATATGAAGCGGGGATTAGCACAGATACGCAGTATTTT. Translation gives CASSLGYEAGISTDTQYF.

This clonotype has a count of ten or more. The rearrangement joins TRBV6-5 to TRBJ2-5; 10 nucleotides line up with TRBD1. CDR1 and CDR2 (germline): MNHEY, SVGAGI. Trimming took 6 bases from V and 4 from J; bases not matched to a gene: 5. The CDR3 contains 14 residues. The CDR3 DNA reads TGTGCCAGCAGGAGGACAGGGGGTCCAGAGACCCAGTACTTC. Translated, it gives CASRRTGGPETQYF.

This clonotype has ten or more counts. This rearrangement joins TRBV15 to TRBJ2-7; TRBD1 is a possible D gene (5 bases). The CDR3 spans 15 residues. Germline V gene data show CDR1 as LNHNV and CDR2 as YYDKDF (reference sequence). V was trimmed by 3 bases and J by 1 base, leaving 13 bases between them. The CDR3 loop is CATSRRWQGSYEQYF. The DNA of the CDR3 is TGTGCCACCAGCAGGAGGTGGCAGGGATCCTACGAGCAGTACTTC.

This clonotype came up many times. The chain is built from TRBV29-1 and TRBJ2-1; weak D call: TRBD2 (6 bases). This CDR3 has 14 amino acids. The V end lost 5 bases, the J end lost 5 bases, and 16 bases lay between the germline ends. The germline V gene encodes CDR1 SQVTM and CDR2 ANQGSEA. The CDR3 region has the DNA TGCAGCGTTTCCCCGACGGGAGATCACAATGAGCAGTTCTTC. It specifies CSVSPTGDHNEQFF.

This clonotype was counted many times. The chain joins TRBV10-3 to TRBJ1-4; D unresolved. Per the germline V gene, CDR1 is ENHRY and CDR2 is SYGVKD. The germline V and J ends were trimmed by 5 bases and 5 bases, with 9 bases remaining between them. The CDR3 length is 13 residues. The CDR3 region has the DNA TGTGCCATCAGTCGACGGGAAAATGAAAAACTGTTTTTT. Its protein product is CAISRRENEKLFF.

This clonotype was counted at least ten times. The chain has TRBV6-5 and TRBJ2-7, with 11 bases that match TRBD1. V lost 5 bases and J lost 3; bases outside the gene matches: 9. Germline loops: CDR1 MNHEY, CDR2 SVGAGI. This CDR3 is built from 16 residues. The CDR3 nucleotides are TGTGCCAGCAGTCCCTCCGGGACAGGGGGATTCTACGAGCAGTACTTC. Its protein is CASSPSGTGGFYEQYF.

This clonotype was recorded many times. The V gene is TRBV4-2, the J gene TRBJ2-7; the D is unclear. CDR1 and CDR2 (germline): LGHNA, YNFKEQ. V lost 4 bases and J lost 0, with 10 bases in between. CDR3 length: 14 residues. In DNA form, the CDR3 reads TGTGCCAGCAGCCCAAGAGTCATCTCCTACGAGCAGTACTTC. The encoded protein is CASSPRVISYEQYF.

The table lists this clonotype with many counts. The CDR3 DNA is TGTGCCAGCAGTTACTCGACGAGCGACTATACGCAGTATTTT. Translating gives CASSYSTSDYTQYF. The V and J genes are TRBV6-5 and TRBJ2-3, with D unresolved. V dropped 0 bases and J dropped 7 bases, with 11 bases sitting between them. The CDR3 totals 14 residues. Per germline, CDR1 MNHEY and CDR2 SVGAGI.

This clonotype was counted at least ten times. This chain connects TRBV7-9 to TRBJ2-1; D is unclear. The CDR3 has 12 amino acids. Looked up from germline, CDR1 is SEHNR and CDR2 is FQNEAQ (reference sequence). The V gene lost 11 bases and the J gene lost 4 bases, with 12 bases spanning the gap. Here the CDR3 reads CAGGPTYNEQFF. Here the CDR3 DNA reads TGTGCCGGCGGCCCCACATACAATGAGCAGTTCTTC.

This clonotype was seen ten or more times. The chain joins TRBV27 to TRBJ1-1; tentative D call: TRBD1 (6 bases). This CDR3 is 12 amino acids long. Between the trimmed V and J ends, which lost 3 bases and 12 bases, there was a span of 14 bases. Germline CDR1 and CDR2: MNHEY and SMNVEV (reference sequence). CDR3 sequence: CASSFGQGRSFF. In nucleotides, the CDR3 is TGTGCCAGCAGTTTTGGGCAGGGGAGGTCTTTCTTT.

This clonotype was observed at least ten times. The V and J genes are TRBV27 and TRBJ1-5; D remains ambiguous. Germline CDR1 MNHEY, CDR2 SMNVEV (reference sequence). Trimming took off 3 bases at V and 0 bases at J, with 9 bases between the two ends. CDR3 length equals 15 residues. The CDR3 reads CASSLSVASNQPQHF. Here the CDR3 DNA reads TGTGCCAGCAGTTTGAGCGTTGCTAGCAATCAGCCCCAGCATTTT.

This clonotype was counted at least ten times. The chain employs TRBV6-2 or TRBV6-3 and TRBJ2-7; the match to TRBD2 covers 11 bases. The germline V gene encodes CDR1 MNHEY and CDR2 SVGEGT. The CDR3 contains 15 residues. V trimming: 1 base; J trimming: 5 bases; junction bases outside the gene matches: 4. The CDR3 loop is CASSYWMTSGDEQYF. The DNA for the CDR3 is TGTGCCAGCAGTTACTGGATGACTAGCGGGGACGAGCAGTACTTC.

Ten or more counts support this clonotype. CDR3 amino acids: CSARPGLAGTSDTQYF. The CDR3 DNA sequence: TGCAGTGCTAGACCGGGACTAGCGGGGACCTCAGATACGCAGTATTTT. The V and J genes are TRBV20-1 and TRBJ2-3; 13 positions agree with TRBD2. Trimming at V came to 2 bases and at J to 4 bases, leaving 6 bases not matched to a gene. The germline gives CDR1 DFQATT, CDR2 SNEGSKA (reference sequence). This CDR3 region has 16 residues.

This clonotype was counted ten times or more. CDR3 amino acids: CASSFILSGFVGTKPYEQYF. CDR3 bases: TGTGCCAGCAGCTTCATTTTGAGCGGGTTTGTCGGGACTAAACCCTACGAGCAGTACTTC. The rearrangement joins TRBV7-2 to TRBJ2-7; 7 nucleotides line up with TRBD2. CDR1 and CDR2 (germline): SGHTA, FQGNSA. CDR3 length: 20 residues. Trimming at V came to 3 bases and at J to 2 bases, leaving 22 bases not matched to a gene.

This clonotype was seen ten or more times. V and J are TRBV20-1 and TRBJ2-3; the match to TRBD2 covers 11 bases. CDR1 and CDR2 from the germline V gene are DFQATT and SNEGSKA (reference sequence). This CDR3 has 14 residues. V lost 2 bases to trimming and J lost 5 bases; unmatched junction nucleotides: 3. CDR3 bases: TGCAGTGCTAGACCCGGACTAGCGGGAGATACGCAGTATTTT. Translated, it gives CSARPGLAGDTQYF.

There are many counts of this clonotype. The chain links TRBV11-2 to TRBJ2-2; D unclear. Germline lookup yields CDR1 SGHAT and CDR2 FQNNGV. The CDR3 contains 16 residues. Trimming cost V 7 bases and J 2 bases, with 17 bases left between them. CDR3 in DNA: TGTGCCAGCAAAATAACACAGACCCGCAACACCGGGGAGCTGTTTTTT. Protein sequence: CASKITQTRNTGELFF.

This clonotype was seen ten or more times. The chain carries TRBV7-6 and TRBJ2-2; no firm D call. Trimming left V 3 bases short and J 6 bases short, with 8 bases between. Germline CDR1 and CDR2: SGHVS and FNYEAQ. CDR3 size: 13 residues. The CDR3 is CASSLGTSGELFF. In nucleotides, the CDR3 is TGTGCCAGCAGCTTGGGAACATCCGGGGAGCTGTTTTTT.

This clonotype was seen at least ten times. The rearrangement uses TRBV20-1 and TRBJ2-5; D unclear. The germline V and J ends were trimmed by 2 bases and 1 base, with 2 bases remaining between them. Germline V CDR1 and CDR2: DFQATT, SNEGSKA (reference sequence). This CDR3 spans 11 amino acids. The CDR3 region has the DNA TGCAGTGCTAGATCCCAAGAGACCCAGTACTTC. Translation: CSARSQETQYF.

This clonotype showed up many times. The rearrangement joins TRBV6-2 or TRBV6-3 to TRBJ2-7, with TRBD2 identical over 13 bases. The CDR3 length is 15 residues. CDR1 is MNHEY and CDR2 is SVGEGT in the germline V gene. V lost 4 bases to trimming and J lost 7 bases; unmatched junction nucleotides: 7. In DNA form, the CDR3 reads TGTGCCAGCAGTTTCCCGCCGGGACTAGCGGGGGAGCAGTACTTC. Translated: CASSFPPGLAGEQYF.